This TCR beta chain was captured by sequencing in a study of technical replicates of blood from several donors (dated by TCRdb to about 2017). On this clone itself: Which antigen it targets is not known. Base qualities are not provided; no much larger clone lies one nucleotide away.

CDR1 SGHDN and CDR2 FVKESK are derived from the germline V gene. The cysteine opens and the phenylalanine closes a CDR3 of 13 amino acids. Only the CDR3 portion is preserved as DNA: 39 bases, with reading frame beginning at the first base. The germline ends are 14 bases apart after V is trimmed by 8 bases and J by 7 bases. The method behind the library was the immunoSEQ multiplex PCR assay. What TCRdb holds here is the immuneACCESS table cut down to in-frame rearrangements. Part of the clones is not present; checked against another copy, under half of the missing clones reflect an unresolved V gene, and the others are unexplained. Counted in this sample were roughly 80,000 clones; around 91% of them appeared once. The ten largest clones add up to 0.41% of the sample.

The chain joins TRBV14 to TRBJ1-4; TRBD1 is a possible D gene, resting on 6 matching bases. This TCR came from a human donor in good health. The sample was T cells isolated from PBMCs. The DNA reads as follows: TGTGCCAGCGCAAGACAGGAGAGTGAAAAACTGTTTTTT. Translated, this gives CASARQESEKLFF.